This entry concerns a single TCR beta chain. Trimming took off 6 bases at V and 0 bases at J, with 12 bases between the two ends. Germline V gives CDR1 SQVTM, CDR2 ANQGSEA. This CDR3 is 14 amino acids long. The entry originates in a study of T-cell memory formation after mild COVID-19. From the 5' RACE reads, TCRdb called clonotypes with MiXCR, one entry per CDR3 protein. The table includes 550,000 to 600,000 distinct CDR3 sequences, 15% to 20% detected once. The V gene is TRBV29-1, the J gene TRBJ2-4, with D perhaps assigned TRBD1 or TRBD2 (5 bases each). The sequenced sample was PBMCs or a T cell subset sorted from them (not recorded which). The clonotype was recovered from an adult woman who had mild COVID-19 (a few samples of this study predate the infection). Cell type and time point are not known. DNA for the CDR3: TGCAGCGTCCGGGACGACATAGCCAAAAACATTCAGTACTTC. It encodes CSVRDDIAKNIQYF.